The present T cell receptor (beta chain) was sequenced within a study of T cells in Graves' hyperthyroidism and ophthalmopathy. Study details: Before any treatment, at initial diagnosis, peripheral blood was collected. Points from the study as a whole: Most thyroid-expanded clonotypes above 0.001 were also found in blood.

RNA transcripts were the template for amplifying TCR beta CDR3 regions. First-round RT-PCR targeting the TCR CDR3 was performed with the HTBI primer set. Via MiXCR, TCRdb re-called the multiplex PCR reads, giving one row per CDR3 protein. The sample shows approximately 430,000 distinct CDR3 sequences, 15% to 17% of them seen only once. The ends were cut back, 5 bases at V and 2 bases at J, with 13 bases in the middle. CDR3 size: 14 residues. Per germline, CDR1 DFQATT and CDR2 SNEGSKA (reference sequence). This clonotype was seen at least ten times. Its antigen is unidentified. Patients were excluded for uncontrolled infection, other autoimmune disease, pregnancy or lactation.

The sequencing input was blood. The TCR originated in a young woman with Graves' hyperthyroidism. The genes are TRBV20-1 and TRBJ2-1; D is possibly TRBD1 or TRBD2 (5 bases each). The CDR3: CSAWGPSAYNEQFF. CDR3 DNA: TGCAGTGCTTGGGGACCCAGCGCCTACAATGAGCAGTTCTTC.